This T cell receptor (beta chain) emerged from a study of cytomegalovirus exposure and HLA in healthy donors. General study findings and limits: The study put 150 to 200 TCR beta chains on its list as cytomegalovirus-associated.

CDR3 length: 16 amino acids. Germline CDR1 SGDLS, CDR2 YYNGEE. The V and J ends lost 6 bases and 2 bases respectively, with 17 bases between them. About this clone: Its specificity is unknown.

The PCR made use of 60 Vbeta and 13 Jbeta primers. The repertoire was sequenced with immunoSEQ multiplex PCR; TCRdb's copy has only in-frame clones and lacks some. The table shows approximately 130,000 clones, with around three fifths occurring only once. This TCR came from a woman aged 40 to 55 in good health and CMV-seronegative. V is TRBV9 and J is TRBJ2-2; D is possibly TRBD2 (8 bases). Sequencing was done on a sample of PBMCs. The CDR3 sequence is CASTRGGTANTGELFF. The DNA of the CDR3 is TGTGCCAGCACACGGGGGGGGACAGCAAACACCGGGGAGCTGTTTTTT.